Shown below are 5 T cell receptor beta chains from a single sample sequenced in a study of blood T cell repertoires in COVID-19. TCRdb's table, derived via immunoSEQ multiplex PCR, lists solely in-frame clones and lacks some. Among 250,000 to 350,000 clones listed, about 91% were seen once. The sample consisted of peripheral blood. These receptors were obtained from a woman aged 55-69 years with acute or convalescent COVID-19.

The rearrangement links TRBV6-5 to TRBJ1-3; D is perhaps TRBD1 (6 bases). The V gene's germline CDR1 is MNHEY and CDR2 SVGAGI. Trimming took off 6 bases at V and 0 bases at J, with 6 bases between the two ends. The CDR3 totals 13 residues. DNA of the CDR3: TGTGCCAGCAGACAGGGCTCTGGAAACACCATATATTTT. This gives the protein CASRQGSGNTIYF.

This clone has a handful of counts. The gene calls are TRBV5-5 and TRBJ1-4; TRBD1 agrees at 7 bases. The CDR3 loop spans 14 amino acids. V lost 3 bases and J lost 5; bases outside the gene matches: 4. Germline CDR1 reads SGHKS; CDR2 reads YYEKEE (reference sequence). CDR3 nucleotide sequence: TGTGCCAGCAGCTCCGGGACAGCAAATGAAAAACTGTTTTTT. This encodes CASSSGTANEKLFF.

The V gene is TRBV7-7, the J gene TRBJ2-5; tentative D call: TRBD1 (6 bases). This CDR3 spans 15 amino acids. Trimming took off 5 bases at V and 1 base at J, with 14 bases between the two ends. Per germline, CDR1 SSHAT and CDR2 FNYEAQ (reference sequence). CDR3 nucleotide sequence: TGTGCCAGCAGCCGTACAGGGTACTCCCAAGAGACCCAGTACTTC. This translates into CASSRTGYSQETQYF.

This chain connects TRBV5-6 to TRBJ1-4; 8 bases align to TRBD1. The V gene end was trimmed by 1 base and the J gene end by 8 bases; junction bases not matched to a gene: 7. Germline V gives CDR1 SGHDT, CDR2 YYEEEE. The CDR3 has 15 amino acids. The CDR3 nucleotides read TGTGCCAGCAGCTTGACGACAGGGGATCTAGAAAAACTGTTTTTT. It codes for CASSLTTGDLEKLFF.

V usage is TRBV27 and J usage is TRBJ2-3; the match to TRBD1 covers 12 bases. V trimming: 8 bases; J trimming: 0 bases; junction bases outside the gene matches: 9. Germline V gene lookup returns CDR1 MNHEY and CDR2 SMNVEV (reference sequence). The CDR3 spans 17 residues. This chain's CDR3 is CASSPGTGGLSTDTQYF. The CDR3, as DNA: TGTGCCAGCTCCCCCGGGACAGGGGGCCTAAGCACAGATACGCAGTATTTT.